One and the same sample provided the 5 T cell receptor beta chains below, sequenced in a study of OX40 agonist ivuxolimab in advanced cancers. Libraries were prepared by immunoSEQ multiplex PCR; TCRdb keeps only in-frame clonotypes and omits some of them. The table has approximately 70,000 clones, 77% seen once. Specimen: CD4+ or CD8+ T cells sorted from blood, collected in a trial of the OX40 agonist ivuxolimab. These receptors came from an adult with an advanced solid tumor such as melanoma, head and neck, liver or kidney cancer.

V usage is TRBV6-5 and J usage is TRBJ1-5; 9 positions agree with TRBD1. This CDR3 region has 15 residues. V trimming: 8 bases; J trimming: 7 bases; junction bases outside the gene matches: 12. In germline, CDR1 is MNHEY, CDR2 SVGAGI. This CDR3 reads CASGDPGQGGQPQHF. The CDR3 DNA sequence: TGTGCCAGCGGAGACCCGGGACAGGGAGGGCAGCCCCAGCATTTT.

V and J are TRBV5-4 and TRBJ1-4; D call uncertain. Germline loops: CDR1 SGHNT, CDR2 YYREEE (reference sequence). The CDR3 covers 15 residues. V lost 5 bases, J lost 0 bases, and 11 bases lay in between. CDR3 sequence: CASRPGGATNEKLFF. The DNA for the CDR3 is TGTGCCAGCAGACCGGGAGGTGCAACTAATGAAAAACTGTTTTTT.

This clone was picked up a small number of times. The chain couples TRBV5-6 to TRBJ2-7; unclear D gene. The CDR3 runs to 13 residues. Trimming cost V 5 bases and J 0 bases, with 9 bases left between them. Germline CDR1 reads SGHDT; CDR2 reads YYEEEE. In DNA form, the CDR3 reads TGTGCCAGCAGAAATCCCTTCTCCTACGAGCAGTACTTC. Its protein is CASRNPFSYEQYF. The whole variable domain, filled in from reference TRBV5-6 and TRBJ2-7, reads DAGVTQSPTHLIKTRGQQVTLRCSPKSGHDTVSWYQQALGQGPQFIFQYYEEEERQRGNFPDRFSGHQFPNYSSELNVNALLLGDSALYLCASRNPFSYEQYFGPGTRLTVT.

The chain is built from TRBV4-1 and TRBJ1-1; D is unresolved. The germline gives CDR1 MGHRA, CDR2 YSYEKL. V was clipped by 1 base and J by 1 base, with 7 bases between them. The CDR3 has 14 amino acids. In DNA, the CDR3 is TGCGCCAGCAGCCAAGTAAGGCAGAACACTGAAGCTTTCTTT. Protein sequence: CASSQVRQNTEAFF.

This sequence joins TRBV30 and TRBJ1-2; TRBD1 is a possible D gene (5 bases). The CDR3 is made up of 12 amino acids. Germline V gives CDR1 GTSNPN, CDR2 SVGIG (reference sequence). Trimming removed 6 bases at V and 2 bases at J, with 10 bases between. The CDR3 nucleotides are TGTGCCTGTCCGGGACCGAACTATGGCTACACCTTC. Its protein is CACPGPNYGYTF. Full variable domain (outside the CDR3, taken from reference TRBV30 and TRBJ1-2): SQTIHQWPATLVQPVGSPLSLECTVEGTSNPNLYWYRQAAGRGLQLLFYSVGIGQISSEVPQNLSASRPQDRQFILSSKKLLLSDSGFYLCACPGPNYGYTFGSGTRLTVV.